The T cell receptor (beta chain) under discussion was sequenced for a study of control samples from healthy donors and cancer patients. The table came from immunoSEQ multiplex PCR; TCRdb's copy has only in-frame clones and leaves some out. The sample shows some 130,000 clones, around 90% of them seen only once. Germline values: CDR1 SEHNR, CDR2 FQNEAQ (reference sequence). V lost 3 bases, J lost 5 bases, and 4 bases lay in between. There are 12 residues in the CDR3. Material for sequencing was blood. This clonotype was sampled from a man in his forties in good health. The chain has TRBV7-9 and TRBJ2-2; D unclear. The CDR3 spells CASSLSTGELFF. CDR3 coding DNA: TGTGCCAGCAGCTTGAGTACCGGGGAGCTGTTTTTT.